These 28 T cell receptor beta chains came from one sample sequenced in a study of blood T cell repertoires in COVID-19. The data were produced by immunoSEQ multiplex PCR, yet TCRdb's version contains in-frame clones alone and is incomplete. In the table there are approximately 280,000 clones, 70% to 90% of which are singletons. Sequenced material: PBMCs or T cells enriched from blood (not recorded which). These receptors all come from a woman aged 40 to 50 who had recovered from COVID-19.

The chain couples TRBV24-1 to TRBJ2-5; a possible D gene is TRBD2 (6 bases). Trimming took off 5 bases at V and 3 bases at J, with 15 bases between the two ends. The germline gives CDR1 KGHDR, CDR2 SFDVKD. The CDR3 length is 15 residues. The CDR3 DNA reads as TGTGCCACCAGTGGGTCAGCAGCGGGTAAAGAGACCCAGTACTTC. This encodes CATSGSAAGKETQYF.

This clone was picked up one time. This chain uses TRBV7-3 with TRBJ2-5, with 7 bases matching TRBD1. With V trimmed by 6 bases and J by 0 bases, 13 bases remained unmatched. CDR1 SGHTA and CDR2 FQGTGA come from the germline V gene. The CDR3 loop spans 17 amino acids. The CDR3 DNA reads as TGTGCCAGCAGATTAGAAAATGAGGGGGCAAACCAAGAGACCCAGTACTTC. This sequence encodes CASRLENEGANQETQYF.

On this clone itself: The identical CDR3 is also encoded by other nucleotide sequences in the sample. The chain has TRBV28 and TRBJ2-7; weak D call: TRBD2 (6 bases). The V gene lost 5 bases and the J gene lost 2 bases, with 13 bases spanning the gap. Germline assignment: CDR1 MDHEN and CDR2 SYDVKM. The CDR3 runs to 14 residues. The CDR3 DNA reads as TGTGCCAGCAGTCCCAGGAGGGAGACCTACGAGCAGTACTTC. The encoded protein is CASSPRRETYEQYF.

The rearrangement joins TRBV4-3 to TRBJ2-5; D possibly corresponds to TRBD2 (5 bases). V was shortened by 0 bases and J by 4 bases, with 12 bases between the two germline ends. The CDR3 consists of 15 residues. Germline V gives CDR1 LGHNA, CDR2 YSLEER. This CDR3 reads CASSQEAVRVETQYF. The CDR3 DNA is TGCGCCAGCAGCCAAGAGGCCGTGAGGGTAGAGACCCAGTACTTC.

This clone was observed once. The chain uses TRBV7-2 and TRBJ2-1, with 9 bases lining up with TRBD1. This CDR3 region has 14 residues. The V gene end was trimmed by 1 base and the J gene end by 6 bases; junction bases not matched to a gene: 1. Germline V CDR1 and CDR2: SGHTA, FQGNSA. CDR3 DNA: TGTGCCAGCAGCTTAGAGACAGGGGGCAATGAGCAGTTCTTC. The encoded protein is CASSLETGGNEQFF.

The chain couples TRBV7-9 to TRBJ2-5; D is unclear. Per the germline V gene, CDR1 is SEHNR and CDR2 is FQNEAQ (reference sequence). The CDR3 length is 14 residues. Trimming removed 5 bases from V and 2 bases from J, with 12 bases in between. The CDR3 DNA reads TGTGCCAGCAGCCCGGCGGCCCAACAAGAGACCCAGTACTTC. This gives the protein CASSPAAQQETQYF.

V gene TRBV13 combines with J gene TRBJ2-1; possibly TRBD1 for D (5 bases). The CDR3 consists of 13 residues. CDR1 is PRHDT and CDR2 is FYEKMQ in the germline V gene (reference sequence). The germline V and J ends were trimmed by 4 bases and 6 bases, with 10 bases remaining between them. For the CDR3, the DNA is TGTGCCAGCAGCTCTCCAGGGTTCAATGAGCAGTTCTTC. Its translation is CASSSPGFNEQFF.

This clone has a handful of counts. CDR3 sequence: CASSQEDVPGGQPQHF. CDR3 DNA sequence: TGCGCCAGCAGCCAAGAGGACGTCCCTGGGGGGCAGCCCCAGCATTTT. This sequence joins TRBV4-1 and TRBJ1-5, with D possibly TRBD1 on 5 matching bases. Germline V gives CDR1 MGHRA, CDR2 YSYEKL. The CDR3 has 16 amino acids. The V end lost 0 bases, the J end lost 7 bases, and 16 bases lay between the germline ends.

This chain connects TRBV3-1 (or the pseudogene TRBV3-2) to TRBJ1-6; D remains unclear. V lost 0 bases and J lost 9, with 15 bases in between. Germline V CDR1 and CDR2: LGHDT, YNNKEL (reference sequence). The CDR3 totals 16 residues. The CDR3 bases are TGTGCCAGCAGCCAAGATAGTGGAGTACGGAGTTCACCCCTCCACTTT. Amino acid sequence: CASSQDSGVRSSPLHF.

The CDR3 reads CASSESPSVDEQFF. CDR3 sequence (DNA): TGTGCCAGCAGTGAATCCCCTAGCGTCGATGAGCAGTTCTTC. V and J are TRBV25-1 and TRBJ2-1, with D tentatively TRBD2 (6 bases). V was shortened by 1 base and J by 8 bases, with 12 bases between the two germline ends. This CDR3 has 14 amino acids. CDR1 is MGHDK, CDR2 SYGVNS, per germline. The variable domain in full, with the rest retrieved from reference TRBV25-1 and TRBJ2-1, is EADIYQTPRYLVIGTGKKITLECSQTMGHDKMYWYQQDPGMELHLIHYSYGVNSTEKGDLSSESTVSRIRTEHFPLTLESARPSHTSQYLCASSESPSVDEQFFGPGTRLTVL.

J is TRBJ2-1 and V is TRBV2; 8 bases map to TRBD2. Germline V gene lookup returns CDR1 SNHLY and CDR2 FYNNEI. The CDR3 has 14 amino acids. V trimming: 6 bases; J trimming: 6 bases; junction bases outside the gene matches: 7. The CDR3 DNA follows: TGTGCCAGCAGGGACCGAAGCGGGAGCAATGAGCAGTTCTTC. This sequence encodes CASRDRSGSNEQFF.

The chain combines TRBV7-3 with TRBJ2-5; TRBD2 aligns across 7 bases. CDR3 size: 13 residues. Germline V CDR1 and CDR2: SGHTA, FQGTGA. Trimming at V came to 1 base and at J to 5 bases, leaving 1 base not matched to a gene. CDR3 sequence (DNA): TGTGCCAGCAGCTTAAGGGAGGGGGAGACCCAGTACTTC. It translates to CASSLREGETQYF. The full variable domain, rest sourced from reference TRBV7-3 and TRBJ2-5, is GAGVSQTPSNKVTEKGKYVELRCDPISGHTALYWYRQSLGQGPEFLIYFQGTGAADDSGLPNDRFFAVRPEGSVSTLKIQRTERGDSAVYLCASSLREGETQYFGPGTRLLVL.

About this clone: Sequence at one end of the junction differs from germline and may be a read error. The chain carries TRBV30 and TRBJ1-2; D perhaps matches TRBD1 (5 bases). CDR1 is GTSNPN, CDR2 SVGIG, per germline (reference sequence). The CDR3 totals 14 residues. CDR3 coding DNA: TGTGCCTGGAGTGTAAACCCCCGGGGACCGCGGGGCGGCTTC. This sequence encodes CAWSVNPRGPRGGF.

This clone has a handful of counts. J is TRBJ2-4 and V is TRBV3-1 (or the pseudogene TRBV3-2); 8 bases align to TRBD2. Germline CDR1 reads LGHDT; CDR2 reads YNNKEL (reference sequence). Germline trimming cut 6 bases from V and 4 bases from J; bases unmatched to any gene: 5. CDR3 length: 14 residues. The CDR3 protein is CASSLTSGKNIQYF. CDR3 coding DNA: TGTGCCAGCAGTCTTACTAGCGGAAAAAACATTCAGTACTTC.

The rearrangement uses TRBV25-1 and TRBJ1-2, with unresolved D. Germline loops: CDR1 MGHDK, CDR2 SYGVNS. The CDR3 loop spans 13 amino acids. V dropped 3 bases and J dropped 6 bases, with 11 bases sitting between them. CDR3 loop: CASSDFEEDGYTF. The CDR3 coding sequence is TGTGCCAGCAGTGACTTTGAGGAGGATGGCTACACCTTC.

V and J are TRBV5-6 and TRBJ1-6; 10 bases fit TRBD1. The length of the CDR3 is 15 residues. Germline CDR1 and CDR2: SGHDT and YYEEEE. The V segment lost 0 bases and the J segment 10 bases; nucleotides outside the gene matches: 4. In DNA, the CDR3 is TGTGCCAGCAGCTTGGATGACAGGGGGCGATCACCCCTCCACTTT. Translating it yields CASSLDDRGRSPLHF.

V and J are TRBV28 and TRBJ2-2; possibly TRBD2 for D (5 bases). The germline V gene encodes CDR1 MDHEN and CDR2 SYDVKM. The CDR3 spans 15 residues. The germline V and J ends were trimmed by 8 bases and 5 bases, with 18 bases remaining between them. CDR3 amino acids: CASQVPVPGTGELFF. CDR3 bases: TGTGCCAGCCAGGTCCCAGTACCGGGGACCGGGGAGCTGTTTTTT.

V and J are TRBV9 and TRBJ2-5, with 7 bases identical to TRBD2. The CDR3 covers 18 residues. From germline, CDR1 is SGDLS and CDR2 YYNGEE. With 3 bases clipped from V and 4 bases from J, the junction kept 18 bases outside the gene matches. The CDR3 DNA reads as TGTGCCAGCAGCGCCGGGGAGTTAAGAGCGGGATCGGGAGAGACCCAGTACTTC. Its translation: CASSAGELRAGSGETQYF.

This sequence joins TRBV7-2 and TRBJ1-5; D not resolved. This CDR3 has 16 amino acids. V was pared by 0 bases and J by 4 bases, with 13 bases between. The germline V gene has CDR1 SGHTA and CDR2 FQGNSA. CDR3 coding DNA: TGTGCCAGCAGCTTAGCGGGTACAGAATCTAATCAGCCCCAGCATTTT. Amino acids: CASSLAGTESNQPQHF.

V gene TRBV28 combines with J gene TRBJ2-7; the D is unclear. With 4 bases removed from V and 0 bases from J, the gap between germline ends came to 13 bases. The CDR3 runs 15 residues. Per germline, CDR1 MDHEN and CDR2 SYDVKM. This CDR3 reads CASSSPSSSSYEQYF. Here the CDR3 DNA reads TGTGCCAGCAGTTCCCCTAGTTCCTCCTCCTACGAGCAGTACTTC.

The chain uses TRBV28 and TRBJ1-4; D is ambiguous. The length of the CDR3 is 13 residues. V dropped 6 bases and J dropped 7 bases, with 12 bases sitting between them. CDR1 and CDR2 from the germline V gene are MDHEN and SYDVKM. For the CDR3, the DNA is TGTGCCAGCAGGGCCGGGATATCTGAAAAACTGTTTTTT. It encodes CASRAGISEKLFF. The variable domain in full, completed from reference TRBV28 and TRBJ1-4, reads DVKVTQSSRYLVKRTGEKVFLECVQDMDHENMFWYRQDPGLGLRLIYFSYDVKMKEKGDIPEGYSVSREKKERFSLILESASTNQTSMYLCASRAGISEKLFFGSGTQLSVL.

The gene calls are TRBV6-5 and TRBJ1-1; the D gene is possibly TRBD1 (5 bases). In germline, CDR1 is MNHEY, CDR2 SVGAGI. V was clipped by 3 bases and J by 6 bases, with 11 bases between them. The CDR3 length is 13 residues. CDR3 amino acids: CASSYAGGAEAFF. CDR3 DNA sequence: TGTGCCAGCAGTTATGCGGGGGGGGCTGAAGCTTTCTTT.

This clone was detected only a few times. This chain connects TRBV6-5 to TRBJ2-2; D unclear. Germline CDR1 and CDR2: MNHEY and SVGAGI. V lost 4 bases, J lost 6 bases, and 12 bases lay in between. The CDR3 loop spans 14 amino acids. The CDR3 nucleotides read TGTGCCAGCAGTTCCGTGCGGTGGGCCGGGGAGCTGTTTTTT. This sequence encodes CASSSVRWAGELFF.

The chain joins TRBV4-1 to TRBJ2-3, with 11 bases identical to TRBD2. The CDR3 covers 18 residues. Trimming took 6 bases from V and 2 from J; bases not matched to a gene: 13. Germline assignment: CDR1 MGHRA and CDR2 YSYEKL. CDR3 nucleotide sequence: TGCGCCAGCAGTGGGAAGTCGGCTAGCGGGAGGAACACAGATACGCAGTATTTT. Translated, it gives CASSGKSASGRNTDTQYF.

The J gene is TRBJ2-1, the V gene TRBV6-5; 7 bases are a match to TRBD1. The length of the CDR3 is 16 residues. Germline CDR1 reads MNHEY; CDR2 reads SVGAGI. V trimming: 0 bases; J trimming: 0 bases; junction bases outside the gene matches: 2. CDR3 protein: CASSYSTGRSYNEQFF. The CDR3 nucleotides are TGTGCCAGCAGTTACTCGACAGGGCGCTCCTACAATGAGCAGTTCTTC.

CDR3 in amino acids: CASSLAGGTGELFF. Here the CDR3 DNA reads TGTGCCAGCAGCTTAGCCGGAGGCACCGGGGAGCTGTTTTTT. J is TRBJ2-2 and V is TRBV7-8; a weak D match, TRBD2 (5 bases). Germline lookup yields CDR1 SGHVS and CDR2 FQNEAQ. V was shortened by 0 bases and J by 4 bases, with 6 bases between the two germline ends. The CDR3 consists of 14 residues.

The V gene is TRBV5-4, the J gene TRBJ2-6; no clear D. The CDR3 is 13 amino acids. Germline CDR1 reads SGHNT; CDR2 reads YYREEE (reference sequence). With 4 bases removed from V and 2 bases from J, the gap between germline ends came to 4 bases. DNA for the CDR3: TGTGCCAGCAGCCTTCCTGGGGCCAACGTCCTGACTTTC. Residues: CASSLPGANVLTF.

The chain carries TRBV3-1 (or the pseudogene TRBV3-2) and TRBJ2-5; the D gene is possibly TRBD1 (7 bases). This CDR3 region has 15 residues. From germline, CDR1 is LGHDT and CDR2 YNNKEL (reference sequence). V was pared by 4 bases and J by 8 bases, with 20 bases between. The CDR3 DNA is TGTGCCAGCAGCCTAGGACAGGTTCAGGGGGGAACCCAGTACTTC. Translating gives CASSLGQVQGGTQYF.